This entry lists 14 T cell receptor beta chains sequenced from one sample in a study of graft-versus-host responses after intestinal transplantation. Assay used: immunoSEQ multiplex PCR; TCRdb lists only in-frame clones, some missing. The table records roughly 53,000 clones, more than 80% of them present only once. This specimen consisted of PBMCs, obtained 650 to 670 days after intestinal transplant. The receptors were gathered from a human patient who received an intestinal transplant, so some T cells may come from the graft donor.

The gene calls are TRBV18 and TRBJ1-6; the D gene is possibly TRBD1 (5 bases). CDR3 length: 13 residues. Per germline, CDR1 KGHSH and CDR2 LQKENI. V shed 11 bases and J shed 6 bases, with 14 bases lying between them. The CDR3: CARRGSGNSPLHF. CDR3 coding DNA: TGTGCCCGAAGGGGATCAGGTAATTCACCCCTCCACTTT. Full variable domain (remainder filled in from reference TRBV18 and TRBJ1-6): NAGVMQNPRHLVRRRGQEARLRCSPMKGHSHVYWYRQLPEEGLKFMVYLQKENIIDESGMPKERFSAEFPKEGPSILRIQQVVRGDSAAYFCARRGSGNSPLHFGNGTRLTVT.

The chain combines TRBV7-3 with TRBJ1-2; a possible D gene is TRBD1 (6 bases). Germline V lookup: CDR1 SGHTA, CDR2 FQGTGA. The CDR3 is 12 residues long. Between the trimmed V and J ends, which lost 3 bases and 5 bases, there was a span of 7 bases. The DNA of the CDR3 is TGTGCCAGCAGCTTGCAGGGGTATGGCTACACCTTC. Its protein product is CASSLQGYGYTF.

This chain's CDR3 is CASSREAAFLFTGELFF. CDR3 sequence (DNA): TGTGCCAGCAGCCGAGAGGCGGCTTTCCTTTTCACCGGGGAGCTGTTTTTT. The chain carries TRBV14 and TRBJ2-2, with D uncertain. Germline V gene data show CDR1 as SGHDN and CDR2 as FVKESK. There are 17 residues in the CDR3. Trimming pared 4 bases from V and 4 bases from J, leaving 19 bases between.

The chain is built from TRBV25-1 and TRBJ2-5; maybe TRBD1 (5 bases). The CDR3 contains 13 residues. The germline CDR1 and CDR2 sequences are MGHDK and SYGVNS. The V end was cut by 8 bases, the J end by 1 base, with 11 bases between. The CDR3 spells CASAGHSQETQYF. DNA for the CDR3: TGTGCCAGCGCTGGACATAGCCAAGAGACCCAGTACTTC.

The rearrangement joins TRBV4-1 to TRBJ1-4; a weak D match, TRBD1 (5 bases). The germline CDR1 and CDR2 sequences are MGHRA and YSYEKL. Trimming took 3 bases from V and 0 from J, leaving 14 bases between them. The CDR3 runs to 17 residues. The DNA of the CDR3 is TGCGCCAGCAGCCAGGGACCCATAATGACAACTAATGAAAAACTGTTTTTT. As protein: CASSQGPIMTTNEKLFF.

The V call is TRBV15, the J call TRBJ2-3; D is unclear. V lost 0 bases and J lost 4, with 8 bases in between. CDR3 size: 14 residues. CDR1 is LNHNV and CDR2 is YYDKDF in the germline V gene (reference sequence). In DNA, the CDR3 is TGTGCCACCAGCAGAGACTTAATCTCAGATACGCAGTATTTT. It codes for CATSRDLISDTQYF.

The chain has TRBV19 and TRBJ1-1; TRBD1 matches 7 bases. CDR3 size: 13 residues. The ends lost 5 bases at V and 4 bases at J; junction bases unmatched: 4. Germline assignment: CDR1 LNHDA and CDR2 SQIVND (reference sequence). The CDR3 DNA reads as TGTGCCAGTAGTTCCGACAGGGCCACTGAAGCTTTCTTT. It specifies CASSSDRATEAFF.

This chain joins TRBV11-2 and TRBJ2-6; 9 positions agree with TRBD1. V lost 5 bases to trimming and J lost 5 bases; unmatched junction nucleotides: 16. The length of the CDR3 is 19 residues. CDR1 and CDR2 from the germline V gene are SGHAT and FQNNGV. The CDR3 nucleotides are TGTGCCAGCAGCCACAGAGGCGGGACAGGGTTGTGGCGGGCCAACGTCCTGACTTTC. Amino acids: CASSHRGGTGLWRANVLTF.

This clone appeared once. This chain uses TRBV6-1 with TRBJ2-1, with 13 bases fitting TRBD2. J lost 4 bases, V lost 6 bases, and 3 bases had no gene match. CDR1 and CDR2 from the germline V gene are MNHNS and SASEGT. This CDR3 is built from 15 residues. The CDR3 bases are TGTGCCAGCAGCCTACTAGCGGGGGGGTACAATGAGCAGTTCTTC. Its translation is CASSLLAGGYNEQFF.

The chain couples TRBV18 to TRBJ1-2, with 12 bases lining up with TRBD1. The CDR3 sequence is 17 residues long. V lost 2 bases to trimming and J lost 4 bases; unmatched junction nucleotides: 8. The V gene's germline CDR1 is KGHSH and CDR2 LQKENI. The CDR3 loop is CASSPIPGTGGPYGYTF. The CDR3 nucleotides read TGTGCCAGCTCACCAATTCCCGGGACAGGGGGCCCCTATGGCTACACCTTC.

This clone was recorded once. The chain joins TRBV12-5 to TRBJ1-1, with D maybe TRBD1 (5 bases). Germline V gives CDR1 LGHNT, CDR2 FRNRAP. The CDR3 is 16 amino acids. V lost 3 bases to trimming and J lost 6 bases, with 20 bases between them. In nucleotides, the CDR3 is TGTGCTAGTGGTTTCACTCCGGGACCGGCCCCGTCTGAAGCTTTCTTT. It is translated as CASGFTPGPAPSEAFF.

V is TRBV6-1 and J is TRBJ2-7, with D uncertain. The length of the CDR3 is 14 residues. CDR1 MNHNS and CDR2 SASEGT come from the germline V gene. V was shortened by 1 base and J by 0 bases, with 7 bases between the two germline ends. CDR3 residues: CASSEDMSSYEQYF. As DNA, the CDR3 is TGTGCCAGCAGTGAAGACATGAGCTCCTACGAGCAGTACTTC.

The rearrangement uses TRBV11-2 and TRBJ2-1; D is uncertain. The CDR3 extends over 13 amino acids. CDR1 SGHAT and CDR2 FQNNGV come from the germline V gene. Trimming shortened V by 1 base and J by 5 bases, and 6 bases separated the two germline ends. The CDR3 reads CASSLGQDNEQFF. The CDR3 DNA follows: TGTGCCAGCAGCTTAGGCCAAGACAATGAGCAGTTCTTC.

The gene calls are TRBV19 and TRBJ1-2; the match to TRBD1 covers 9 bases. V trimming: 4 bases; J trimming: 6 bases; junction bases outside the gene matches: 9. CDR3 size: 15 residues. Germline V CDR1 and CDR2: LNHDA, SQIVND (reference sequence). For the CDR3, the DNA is TGTGCCAGTAGTACAGCGCGAGACAGGGGGGATGGCTACACCTTC. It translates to CASSTARDRGDGYTF.